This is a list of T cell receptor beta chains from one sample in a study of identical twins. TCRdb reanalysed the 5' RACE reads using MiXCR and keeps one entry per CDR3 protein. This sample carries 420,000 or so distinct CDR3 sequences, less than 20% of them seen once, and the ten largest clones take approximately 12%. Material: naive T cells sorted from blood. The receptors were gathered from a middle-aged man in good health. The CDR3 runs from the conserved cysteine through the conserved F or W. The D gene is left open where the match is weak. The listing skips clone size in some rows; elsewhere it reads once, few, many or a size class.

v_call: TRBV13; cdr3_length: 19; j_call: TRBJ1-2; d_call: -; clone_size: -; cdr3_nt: TGTGCCAGCAGCTTAGGATGGGGATCGAACGAACAAATAAACTATGGCTACACCTTC; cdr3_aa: CASSLGWGSNEQINYGYTF
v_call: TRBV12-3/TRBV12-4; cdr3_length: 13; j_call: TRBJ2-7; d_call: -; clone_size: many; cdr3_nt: TGTGCCAGCAGTCCTCCTAGCTCCTACGAGCAGTACTTC; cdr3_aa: CASSPPSSYEQYF
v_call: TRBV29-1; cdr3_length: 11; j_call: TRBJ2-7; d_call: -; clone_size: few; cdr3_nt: TGCAGCGTTGAAGACCAGGAGGAGCAGTACTTC; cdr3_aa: CSVEDQEEQYF
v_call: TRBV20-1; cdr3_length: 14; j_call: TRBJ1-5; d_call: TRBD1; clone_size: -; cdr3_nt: TGCAGTGCACAAACAGGGGTTGGAATCCAGCCCCAGCATTTT; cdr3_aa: CSAQTGVGIQPQHF
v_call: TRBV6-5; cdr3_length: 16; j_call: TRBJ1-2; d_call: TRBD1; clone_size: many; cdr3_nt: TGTGCCAGCAGTTATACATCCGGGACAGCAAACTATGGCTACACCTTC; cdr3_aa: CASSYTSGTANYGYTF
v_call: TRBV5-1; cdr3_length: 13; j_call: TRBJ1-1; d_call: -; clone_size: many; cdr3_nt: TGCGCCAGCAGCGATCCCGGGGGCACTGAAGCTTTCTTT; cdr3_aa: CASSDPGGTEAFF
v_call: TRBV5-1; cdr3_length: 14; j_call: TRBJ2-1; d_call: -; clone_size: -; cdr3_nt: TGCGCCAGCAGCTTGGACTCGCCCGAGCTAAAGCAGTTCTTC; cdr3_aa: CASSLDSPELKQFF
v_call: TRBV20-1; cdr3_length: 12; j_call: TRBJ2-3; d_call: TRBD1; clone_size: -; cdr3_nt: TGCAGTGCACAAACAGGGGGAGATACGCAGTATTTT; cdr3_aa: CSAQTGGDTQYF
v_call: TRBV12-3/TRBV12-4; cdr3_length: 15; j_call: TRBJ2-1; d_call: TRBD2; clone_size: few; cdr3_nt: TGTGCCAGCAGGATAGCGGGAGGGAGCTACAATGAGCAGTTCTTC; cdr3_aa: CASRIAGGSYNEQFF
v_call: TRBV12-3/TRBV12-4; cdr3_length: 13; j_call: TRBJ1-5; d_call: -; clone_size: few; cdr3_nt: TGTGCCAGCAGTTTAGGGGTTGGGCTGCCCCAGCATTTT; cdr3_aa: CASSLGVGLPQHF
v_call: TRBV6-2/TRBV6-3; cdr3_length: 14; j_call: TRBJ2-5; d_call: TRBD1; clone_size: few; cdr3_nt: TGTGCCAGCACCGACCAGGGGGAAGGAGAGACCCAGTACTTC; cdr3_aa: CASTDQGEGETQYF
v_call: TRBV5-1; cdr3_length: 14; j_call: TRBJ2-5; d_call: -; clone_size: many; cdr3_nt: TGCGCCAGCAGAGTTTCAGGTGATGGGGAGACCCAGTACTTC; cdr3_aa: CASRVSGDGETQYF
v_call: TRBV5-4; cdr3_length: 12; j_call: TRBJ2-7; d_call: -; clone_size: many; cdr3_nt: TGTGCCAGCAGCAGGCCCGATTCCGAGCAGTACTTC; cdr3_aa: CASSRPDSEQYF
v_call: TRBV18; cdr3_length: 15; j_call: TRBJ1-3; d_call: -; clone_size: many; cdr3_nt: TGTGCCAGCTCACCGAGGGGTGGCTCTGGAAACACCATATATTTT; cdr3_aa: CASSPRGGSGNTIYF
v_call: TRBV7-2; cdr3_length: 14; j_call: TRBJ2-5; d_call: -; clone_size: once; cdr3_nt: TGTGCCAGCAGCTTCGGCGGGATCCGGGAGACCCAGTACTTC; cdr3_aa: CASSFGGIRETQYF
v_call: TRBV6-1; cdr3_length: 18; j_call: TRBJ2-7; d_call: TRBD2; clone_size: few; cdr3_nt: TGTGCCAGCAGTACCCAGGCTAGCGGGGGTACGTTCTCCTACGAGCAGTACTTC; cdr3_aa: CASSTQASGGTFSYEQYF
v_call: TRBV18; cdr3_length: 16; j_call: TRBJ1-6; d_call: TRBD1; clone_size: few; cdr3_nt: TGTGCCAGCTCACTCCTAGGGACAGGCGAAAATTCACCCCTCCACTTT; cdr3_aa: CASSLLGTGENSPLHF
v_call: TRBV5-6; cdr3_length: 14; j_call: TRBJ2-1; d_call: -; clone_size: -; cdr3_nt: TGTGCCAGCAGCTGGGGTAGGGACGGCAATGAGCAGTTCTTC; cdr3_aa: CASSWGRDGNEQFF
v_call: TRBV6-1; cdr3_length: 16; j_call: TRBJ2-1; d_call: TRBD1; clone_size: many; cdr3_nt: TGTGCCAGCAGTAGGACAGGGTATGGTCTTTACAATGAGCAGTTCTTC; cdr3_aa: CASSRTGYGLYNEQFF
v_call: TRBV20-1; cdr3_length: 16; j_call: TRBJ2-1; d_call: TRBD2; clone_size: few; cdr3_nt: TGCAGTGCTGGACTAGCGGGGGGGATCTCCTACAATGAGCAGTTCTTC; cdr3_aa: CSAGLAGGISYNEQFF
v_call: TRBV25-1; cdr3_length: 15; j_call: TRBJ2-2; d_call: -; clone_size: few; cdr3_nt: TGTGCCACCGACCGGGCCGCAATTCTCACCGGGGAGCTGTTTTTT; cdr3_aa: CATDRAAILTGELFF
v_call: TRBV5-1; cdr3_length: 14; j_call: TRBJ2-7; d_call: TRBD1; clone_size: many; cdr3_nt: TGCGCCAGCAGCTCGGCCCGACAGGGCTACGAGCAGTACTTC; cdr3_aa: CASSSARQGYEQYF
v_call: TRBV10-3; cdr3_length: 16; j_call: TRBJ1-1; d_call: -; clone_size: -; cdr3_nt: TGTGCCATCAGTGAGCGGTTCTTCGGGGGGCAAAATGAAGCTTTCTTT; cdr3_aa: CAISERFFGGQNEAFF
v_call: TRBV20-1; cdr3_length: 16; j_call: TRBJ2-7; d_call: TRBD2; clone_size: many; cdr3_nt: TGCAGTGCTGAGTCCGCTCCCTTCCGGGGGGTCTACGAGCAGTACTTC; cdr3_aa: CSAESAPFRGVYEQYF
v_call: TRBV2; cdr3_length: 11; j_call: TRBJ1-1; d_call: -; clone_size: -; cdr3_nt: TGTGCCAGCATCCCGACGGACAAGTCTTTCTTT; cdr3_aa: CASIPTDKSFF
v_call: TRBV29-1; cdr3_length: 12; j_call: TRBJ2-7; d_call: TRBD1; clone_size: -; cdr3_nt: TGCAGCGTGGACAGGGGATCCTACGAGCAGTACTTC; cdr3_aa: CSVDRGSYEQYF
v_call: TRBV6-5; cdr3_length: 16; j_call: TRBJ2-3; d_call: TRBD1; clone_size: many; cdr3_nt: TGTGCCAGCAGTTACCACAGGGGGGTGAAGACAGATACGCAGTATTTT; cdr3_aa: CASSYHRGVKTDTQYF
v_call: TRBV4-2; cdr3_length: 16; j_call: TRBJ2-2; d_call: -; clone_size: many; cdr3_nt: TGTGCCAGCAGCCAAGTAGCCGGAGGAGGCACCGGGGAGCTGTTTTTT; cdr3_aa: CASSQVAGGGTGELFF
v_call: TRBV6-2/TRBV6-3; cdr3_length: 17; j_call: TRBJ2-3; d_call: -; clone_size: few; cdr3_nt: TGTGCCAGCAGTTACTTCCCTGGCGGCCTTAGCACAGATACGCAGTATTTT; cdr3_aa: CASSYFPGGLSTDTQYF
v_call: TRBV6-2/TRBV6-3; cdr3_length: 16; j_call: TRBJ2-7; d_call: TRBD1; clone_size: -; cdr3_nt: TGTGCCAGCAGTACCTATCAGGGGGCGAGGTCCTACGAGCAGTACTTC; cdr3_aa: CASSTYQGARSYEQYF
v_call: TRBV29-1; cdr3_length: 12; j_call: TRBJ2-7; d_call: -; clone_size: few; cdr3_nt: TGCAGCGTGGCGGTACTAGGCTACGAGCAGTACTTC; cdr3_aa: CSVAVLGYEQYF
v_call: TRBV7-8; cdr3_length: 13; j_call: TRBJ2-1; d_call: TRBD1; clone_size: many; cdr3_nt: TGTGCCAGCATGACAGGGGTATACAATGAGCAGTTCTTC; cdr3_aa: CASMTGVYNEQFF
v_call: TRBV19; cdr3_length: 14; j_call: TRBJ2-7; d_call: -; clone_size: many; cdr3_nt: TGTGCCAGTAGTCCCAGGGACCCCTCCTACGAGCAGTACTTC; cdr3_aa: CASSPRDPSYEQYF
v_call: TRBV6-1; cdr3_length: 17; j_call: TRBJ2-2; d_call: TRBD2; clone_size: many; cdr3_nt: TGTGCCAGCAGTCCCGGAGTGACTAGCCAACTCGCCGGGGAGCTGTTTTTT; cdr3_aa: CASSPGVTSQLAGELFF